This T cell receptor beta chain was retrieved from a study of OX40 agonist ivuxolimab in advanced cancers. TCRdb's copy holds only in-frame clones and misses some; the assay was immunoSEQ multiplex PCR. The data contain approximately 84,000 clones, more than 70% of them singletons. The CDR3 consists of 14 residues. The germline gives CDR1 SGHRS, CDR2 YFSETQ. V was pared by 2 bases and J by 3 bases, with 4 bases of the junction left unmatched. Here the sequenced sample was CD4+ or CD8+ T cells sorted from blood, taken in a trial of the OX40 agonist ivuxolimab. The V gene is TRBV5-1, the J gene TRBJ2-7; 8 bases are a match to TRBD1. This TCR derives from an adult with an advanced solid tumor such as melanoma, head and neck, liver or kidney cancer. The CDR3 nucleotides read TGCGCCAGCAGCTTTCCGGGACAGGTCTACGAGCAGTACTTC. Amino acid sequence: CASSFPGQVYEQYF.